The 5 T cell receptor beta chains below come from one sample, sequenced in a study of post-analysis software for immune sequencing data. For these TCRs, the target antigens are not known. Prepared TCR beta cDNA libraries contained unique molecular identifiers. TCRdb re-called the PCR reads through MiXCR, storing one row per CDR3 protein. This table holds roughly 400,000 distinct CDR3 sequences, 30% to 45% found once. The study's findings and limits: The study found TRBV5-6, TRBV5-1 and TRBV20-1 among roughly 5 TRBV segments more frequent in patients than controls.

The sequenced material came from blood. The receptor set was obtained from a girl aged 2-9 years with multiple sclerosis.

CDR3 DNA sequence: TGTGCCAGCAGGGACCCGGGACAGGGAGGCTACGAGCAGTTCTTC. Translated: CASRDPGQGGYEQFF. The chain is built from TRBV12-3 or TRBV12-4 and TRBJ2-1; 9 bases agree with TRBD1. Germline trimming cut 6 bases from V and 10 bases from J; bases unmatched to any gene: 13. The CDR3 spans 15 residues.

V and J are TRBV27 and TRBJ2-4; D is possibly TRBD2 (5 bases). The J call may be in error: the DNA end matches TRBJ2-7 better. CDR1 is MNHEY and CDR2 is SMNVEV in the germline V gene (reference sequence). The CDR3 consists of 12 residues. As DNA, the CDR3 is TGTGCCAGCAGTTTTCGGGGAGCCGAGCAGTACTTC. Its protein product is CASSFRGAEQYF.

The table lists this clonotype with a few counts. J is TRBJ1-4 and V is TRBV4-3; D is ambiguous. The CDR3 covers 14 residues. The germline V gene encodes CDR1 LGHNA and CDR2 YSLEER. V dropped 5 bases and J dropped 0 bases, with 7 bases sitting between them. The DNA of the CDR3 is TGCGCCAGCAGCGCACTAACAACTAATGAAAAACTGTTTTTT. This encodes CASSALTTNEKLFF.

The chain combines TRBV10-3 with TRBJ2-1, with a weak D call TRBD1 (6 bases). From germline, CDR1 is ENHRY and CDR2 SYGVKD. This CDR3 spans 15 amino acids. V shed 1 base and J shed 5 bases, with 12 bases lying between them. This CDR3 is CAISELVDSNNEQFF. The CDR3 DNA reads TGTGCCATCAGTGAGTTAGTGGACAGCAACAATGAGCAGTTCTTC.

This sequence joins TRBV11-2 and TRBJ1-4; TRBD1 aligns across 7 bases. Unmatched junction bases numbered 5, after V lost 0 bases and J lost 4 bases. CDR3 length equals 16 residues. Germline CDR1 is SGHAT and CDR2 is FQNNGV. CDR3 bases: TGTGCCAGCAGCTTAGACTGGACAGGCCTTAATGAAAAACTGTTTTTT. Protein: CASSLDWTGLNEKLFF. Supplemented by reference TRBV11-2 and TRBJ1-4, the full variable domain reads EAGVAQSPRYKIIEKRQSVAFWCNPISGHATLYWYQQILGQGPKLLIQFQNNGVVDDSQLPKDRFSAERLKGVDSTLKIQPAKLEDSAVYLCASSLDWTGLNEKLFFGSGTQLSVL.